This section outlines one T cell receptor beta chain sequence together with its context. No antigen is known for it. Clones were read by immunoSEQ multiplex PCR, and TCRdb kept only the in-frame ones, dropping some. The sample lists around 99,000 clones; about 90% were seen once. The sample is drawn from a study of radiotherapy plus CTLA-4 blockade in lung cancer. Study background: In roughly 19% of patients, objective responses were seen; approximately 34% had disease control.

Study-level findings and limits: Among blood TCR repertoires after radiotherapy plus ipilimumab, tumor-derived clones expanded.

This CDR3 comprises 16 residues. CDR1 is WSHSY, CDR2 SAAADI, per germline. The V and J ends lost 0 bases and 2 bases respectively, with 14 bases between them. This chain joins TRBV10-2 and TRBJ2-7, with TRBD2 as a possible D gene (6 bases). This sequence originates from a human donor with non-small cell lung cancer that progressed on radiotherapy plus ipilimumab. This material consisted of peripheral blood, taken from a patient treated with radiotherapy plus ipilimumab. CDR3 protein: CASSESPLAMTYEQYF. The CDR3 DNA reads as TGCGCCAGCAGTGAGTCTCCGCTAGCGATGACCTACGAGCAGTACTTC.